One T cell receptor beta chain is described in this entry. The antigen remains undetermined. This record comes from a study of cytomegalovirus exposure and HLA in healthy donors. Looking at the study overall: Genetic ancestry analysis placed over 75% of the 300 to 500 donors that were genotyped in the Caucasian-associated cluster. Study results and limitations: Prior analysis indicated that the majority of TCR beta V segments exhibited productivity approximately 87% or approximately 30% of the time. Some TCR beta chains (more than 150 of them) were listed as cytomegalovirus-associated. According to a later analysis, donors in an Asian-associated ancestry cluster reportedly had fewer N-insertions than the approximately 720-donor mean.

Vbeta (60) and Jbeta (13) primers were used in the PCR. Repertoires were generated with immunoSEQ multiplex PCR, while TCRdb's copy carries only in-frame clones and drops some. The sample carries approximately 140,000 clones, around 77% recorded once. The CDR3 covers 17 residues. Germline-derived CDR1 and CDR2 are SNHLY and FYNNEI. Deletions cut 7 bases from V and 4 bases from J, with 25 bases between. Sequencing used PBMCs. This clonotype was obtained from a woman aged 35 to 49 in good health and CMV-seropositive. V and J are TRBV2 and TRBJ1-1, with D tentatively TRBD1 (5 bases). CDR3 residues: CASTSGEYRSLGTEAFF. As DNA, the CDR3 is TGTGCCAGCACTTCGGGGGAATACCGGTCTCTAGGCACTGAAGCTTTCTTT.